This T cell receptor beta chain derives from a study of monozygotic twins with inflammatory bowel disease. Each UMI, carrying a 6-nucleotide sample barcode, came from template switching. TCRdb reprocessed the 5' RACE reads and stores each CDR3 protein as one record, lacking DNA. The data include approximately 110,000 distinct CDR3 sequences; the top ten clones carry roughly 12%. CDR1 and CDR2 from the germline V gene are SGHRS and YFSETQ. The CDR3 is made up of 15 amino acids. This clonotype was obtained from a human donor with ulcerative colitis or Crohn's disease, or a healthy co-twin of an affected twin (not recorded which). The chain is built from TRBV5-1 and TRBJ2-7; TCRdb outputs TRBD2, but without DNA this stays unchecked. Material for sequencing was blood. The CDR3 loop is CASRPTSGGAHEQYF.